The 29 T cell receptor beta chains below all came from one sample that was sequenced in a study of blood T cell repertoires in COVID-19. Sequencing was performed with immunoSEQ multiplex PCR; in TCRdb, only in-frame clones are kept and a portion is missing. The sample holds about 78,000 clones, approximately 86% seen once. Sequenced material: peripheral blood. The receptors were gathered from a woman in her fifties or sixties with acute or convalescent COVID-19.

The chain combines TRBV5-1 with TRBJ2-7; TRBD1 is a possible D gene (6 bases). Germline assignment: CDR1 SGHRS and CDR2 YFSETQ. V shed 4 bases and J shed 0 bases, with 14 bases lying between them. This CDR3 comprises 15 residues. Here the CDR3 DNA reads TGCGCCAGCAGCCCTGGGACGGACAGCTCCTACGAGCAGTACTTC. Residues: CASSPGTDSSYEQYF.

The rearrangement links TRBV13 to TRBJ2-1; D gene unclear. Trimming removed 2 bases at V and 4 bases at J, with 6 bases between. The germline V gene has CDR1 PRHDT and CDR2 FYEKMQ (reference sequence). This CDR3 contains 13 residues. CDR3 in DNA: TGTGCCAGCAGCTTACCCCCGTACAATGAGCAGTTCTTC. Protein product: CASSLPPYNEQFF.

The V call is TRBV5-1, the J call TRBJ1-1, with 8 bases lining up with TRBD1. With 4 bases clipped from V and 5 bases from J, the junction kept 7 bases outside the gene matches. Germline V gene lookup returns CDR1 SGHRS and CDR2 YFSETQ. CDR3 length equals 14 residues. The CDR3 DNA sequence: TGCGCCAGCAGCATCCAACAGGGGGAGACTGAAGCTTTCTTT. Amino acid sequence: CASSIQQGETEAFF.

J is TRBJ1-3 and V is TRBV28, with D possibly matching TRBD1 (5 bases). This CDR3 comprises 15 residues. Germline V gives CDR1 MDHEN, CDR2 SYDVKM. The V end lost 6 bases, the J end lost 1 base, and 13 bases lay between the germline ends. In nucleotides, the CDR3 is TGTGCCAGCAGGGCAGGGAGGAGATCTGGAAACACCATATATTTT. It is translated as CASRAGRRSGNTIYF.

The chain couples TRBV28 to TRBJ2-7; 7 nucleotides align to TRBD1. This CDR3 is built from 13 residues. Losses at the gene ends were 8 bases for V and 3 bases for J; bases not matched to a gene: 7. Germline-derived CDR1 and CDR2 are MDHEN and SYDVKM. The CDR3 loop is CASGIDRDYEQYF. CDR3 DNA: TGTGCCAGCGGGATAGACAGGGACTACGAGCAGTACTTC. Filled out from reference TRBV28 and TRBJ2-7, the complete variable domain reads DVKVTQSSRYLVKRTGEKVFLECVQDMDHENMFWYRQDPGLGLRLIYFSYDVKMKEKGDIPEGYSVSREKKERFSLILESASTNQTSMYLCASGIDRDYEQYFGPGTRLTVT.

The chain uses TRBV6-2 or TRBV6-3 and TRBJ2-7, with 10 bases lining up with TRBD2. CDR1 and CDR2 (germline): MNHEY, SVGEGT. J lost 2 bases, V lost 5 bases, and 6 bases had no gene match. The CDR3 sequence is 15 residues long. The CDR3 sequence: CASSLRLAGAYEQYF. Here the CDR3 DNA reads TGTGCCAGCAGTCTCCGGCTAGCGGGGGCCTACGAGCAGTACTTC.

The chain employs TRBV2 and TRBJ1-4; D gene ambiguous. V was cut by 2 bases and J by 3 bases, with 13 bases left in between. The germline V gene has CDR1 SNHLY and CDR2 FYNNEI. This CDR3 region has 16 residues. CDR3 coding DNA: TGTGCCAGCAGTGAAAATTTACGGACTTCTAATGAAAAACTGTTTTTT. It specifies CASSENLRTSNEKLFF.

V and J are TRBV21-1 and TRBJ2-5; the table's D call, TRBD1, was not checked against the DNA. TRBV21-1 is a recognized pseudogene. The length of the CDR3 is 16 residues. CDR3 amino acids: CASLRGQSEQKETQYF. CDR3 coding DNA: TGTGCCAGCCTGCGGGGACAGAGCGAGCAAAAAGAGACCCAGTACTTC.

This clone has just one count. This chain links TRBV6-2 or TRBV6-3 with TRBJ2-1; perhaps TRBD1 as D (6 bases). Between the trimmed V and J ends, which lost 2 bases and 4 bases, there was a span of 9 bases. CDR1 and CDR2 from the germline V gene are MNHEY and SVGEGT. The CDR3 consists of 14 residues. As DNA, the CDR3 is TGTGCCAGCAGTTACGGGGGCCGGTACAATGAGCAGTTCTTC. It specifies CASSYGGRYNEQFF.

This clone was seen more than once but under ten times. The chain combines TRBV28 with TRBJ1-6; tentatively, D is TRBD1 (6 bases). The CDR3 loop spans 18 amino acids. The V gene's germline CDR1 is MDHEN and CDR2 SYDVKM. V was cut by 6 bases and J by 10 bases, with 28 bases left in between. The CDR3 DNA reads TGTGCCAGCAGCCTTCCGGGACTCCAGGGAGGGGGTGACTCACCCCTCCACTTT. Translation gives CASSLPGLQGGGDSPLHF. The complete variable domain, with remaining parts taken from reference TRBV28 and TRBJ1-6, reads DVKVTQSSRYLVKRTGEKVFLECVQDMDHENMFWYRQDPGLGLRLIYFSYDVKMKEKGDIPEGYSVSREKKERFSLILESASTNQTSMYLCASSLPGLQGGGDSPLHFGNGTRLTVT.

This clone was observed a single time. The chain is built from TRBV7-3 and TRBJ2-1, with 7 bases matching TRBD2. Germline V lookup: CDR1 SGHTA, CDR2 FQGTGA. Germline trimming cut 3 bases from V and 1 base from J; bases unmatched to any gene: 3. This CDR3 has 15 amino acids. The CDR3 loop is CASSLSGESYNEQFF. The CDR3 DNA sequence: TGTGCCAGCAGCTTGAGCGGGGAGTCCTACAATGAGCAGTTCTTC.

The count of this clone is one. V usage is TRBV3-1 (or the pseudogene TRBV3-2) and J usage is TRBJ1-2; TRBD1 matches at 7 bases. In germline, CDR1 is LGHDT, CDR2 YNNKEL (reference sequence). The CDR3 contains 13 residues. V lost 4 bases to trimming and J lost 7 bases; unmatched junction nucleotides: 6. The CDR3 protein is CASSPVTGAGYTF. CDR3 coding DNA: TGTGCCAGCAGCCCCGTAACAGGGGCTGGCTACACCTTC.

The DNA of the CDR3 is TGTGCCAGCATTCCTAGCGGGAGTATGAATGAGCAGTTCTTC. Its translation is CASIPSGSMNEQFF. The V call is TRBV6-5, the J call TRBJ2-1; 10 nucleotides agree with TRBD2. CDR3 length equals 14 residues. With V trimmed by 7 bases and J by 7 bases, 7 bases remained unmatched. Germline lookup yields CDR1 MNHEY and CDR2 SVGAGI.

The CDR3 region is CASSIQQDSSNEKLFF. CDR3 DNA: TGTGCCAGTAGTATCCAGCAGGACAGCTCTAATGAAAAACTGTTTTTT. The gene calls are TRBV19 and TRBJ1-4; weak D call: TRBD1 (6 bases). Between the trimmed V and J ends, which lost 3 bases and 3 bases, there was a span of 14 bases. Germline CDR1 is LNHDA and CDR2 is SQIVND (reference sequence). The CDR3 runs to 16 residues.

In DNA form, the CDR3 reads TGTGCCAGCAGCTTAAGAGGACTAGCGGTCAATGAGCAGTTCTTC. Translated, it gives CASSLRGLAVNEQFF. The chain recombines TRBV7-3 with TRBJ2-1, with 10 bases aligning to TRBD2. CDR3 size: 15 residues. Looked up from germline, CDR1 is SGHTA and CDR2 is FQGTGA. The trim removed 1 base at V and 6 bases at J, leaving 3 bases unmatched.

The chain couples TRBV6-5 to TRBJ2-7; possible D gene TRBD1, 6 bases. Germline CDR1 is MNHEY and CDR2 is SVGAGI. Trimming took off 4 bases at V and 3 bases at J, with 13 bases between the two ends. The CDR3 has 14 amino acids. In DNA form, the CDR3 reads TGTGCCAGCAGTTTACGGGACAATTACTACGAGCAGTACTTC. Encoded protein: CASSLRDNYYEQYF.

This chain uses TRBV9 with TRBJ1-6, with 9 bases fitting TRBD1. The germline gives CDR1 SGDLS, CDR2 YYNGEE. This CDR3 is built from 14 residues. V dropped 5 bases and J dropped 7; count of bases not matched to a gene: 4. CDR3 in amino acids: CASRNDRGNSPLHF. DNA for the CDR3: TGTGCCAGCAGGAACGACAGGGGGAATTCACCCCTCCACTTT. Using reference TRBV9 and TRBJ1-6 for the parts outside the CDR3, the full variable domain is DSGVTQTPKHLITATGQRVTLRCSPRSGDLSVYWYQQSLDQGLQFLIQYYNGEERAKGNILERFSAQQFPDLHSELNLSSLELGDSALYFCASRNDRGNSPLHFGNGTRLTVT.

V gene TRBV9 combines with J gene TRBJ2-3; 7 positions agree with TRBD1. Germline values: CDR1 SGDLS, CDR2 YYNGEE. V was pared by 4 bases and J by 4 bases, with 9 bases of the junction left unmatched. The CDR3 extends over 15 amino acids. As DNA, the CDR3 is TGTGCCAGCAGCTCGAGACAGGGTTGGGCAGATACGCAGTATTTT. Protein product: CASSSRQGWADTQYF.

The V and J genes are TRBV5-6 and TRBJ2-7, with 7 bases lining up with TRBD2. With 9 bases clipped from V and 6 bases from J, the junction kept 6 bases outside the gene matches. CDR3 size: 11 residues. From germline, CDR1 is SGHDT and CDR2 YYEEEE. In nucleotides, the CDR3 is TGTGCCACTTCACGGGAGGCCGAGCAGTACTTC. It is translated as CATSREAEQYF.

The chain joins TRBV3-1 (or the pseudogene TRBV3-2) to TRBJ1-2, with D possibly matching TRBD1 (6 bases). The CDR3 has 14 amino acids. V was trimmed by 9 bases and J by 3 bases, leaving 17 bases between them. Germline CDR1 and CDR2: LGHDT and YNNKEL (reference sequence). CDR3 bases: TGTGCCAGTTTTTCAGGGGTTTTCGACTATGGCTACACCTTC. Its translation is CASFSGVFDYGYTF.

This sequence joins TRBV2 and TRBJ2-1; 10 positions match TRBD2. The CDR3 length is 14 residues. The germline CDR1 and CDR2 sequences are SNHLY and FYNNEI. Unmatched junction bases numbered 3, after V lost 6 bases and J lost 4 bases. The CDR3 reads CASSTGLAYNEQFF. The DNA for the CDR3 is TGTGCCAGCAGCACGGGACTAGCGTACAATGAGCAGTTCTTC.

The chain has TRBV28 and TRBJ1-2; 8 bases map to TRBD1. CDR1 MDHEN and CDR2 SYDVKM come from the germline V gene. Unmatched junction bases numbered 7, after V lost 6 bases and J lost 4 bases. CDR3 size: 14 residues. CDR3 sequence reads: CASSDRGRVYGYTF. For the CDR3, the DNA is TGTGCCAGCAGCGACAGGGGACGGGTCTATGGCTACACCTTC.

The rearrangement joins TRBV4-2 to TRBJ2-7, with 10 bases identical to TRBD2. V shed 0 bases and J 2 bases; nucleotides not matched to a gene: 13. Germline assignment: CDR1 LGHNA and CDR2 YNFKEQ. The CDR3 consists of 19 residues. The CDR3 DNA is TGTGCCAGCAGCCAAGATTCCCAGCGGGAGGGCCTACCGCCCTACGAGCAGTACTTC. It specifies CASSQDSQREGLPPYEQYF.

This chain joins TRBV20-1 and TRBJ2-1; D is undetermined. This CDR3 has 10 residues. Deletions cut 5 bases from V and 5 bases from J, with 4 bases between. Per the germline V gene, CDR1 is DFQATT and CDR2 is SNEGSKA (reference sequence). The CDR3 sequence: CSASDNEQFF. For the CDR3, the DNA is TGCAGTGCTTCGGACAATGAGCAGTTCTTC.

The rearrangement uses TRBV4-2 and TRBJ2-7; tentatively, D is TRBD1 (6 bases). V dropped 1 base and J dropped 5 bases, with 9 bases sitting between them. CDR1 is LGHNA and CDR2 is YNFKEQ in the germline V gene. This CDR3 is 13 amino acids long. CDR3 bases: TGTGCCAGCAGCCAAGTCGACAGGAACGAGCAGTACTTC. Translating it yields CASSQVDRNEQYF.

The genes are TRBV6-5 and TRBJ2-3; the D gene is possibly TRBD2 (7 bases). Per the germline V gene, CDR1 is MNHEY and CDR2 is SVGAGI. Trimming left V 7 bases short and J 6 bases short, with 20 bases between. The CDR3 has 15 residues. CDR3 in amino acids: CASTPQGRGRDTQYF. CDR3 coding DNA: TGTGCCAGCACCCCCCAGGGGCGGGGGAGGGATACGCAGTATTTT.

This clone was counted between two and nine times. V is TRBV7-2 and J is TRBJ2-7; 8 bases agree with TRBD2. Germline V gene sequence: CDR1 SGHTA, CDR2 FQGNSA. The CDR3 runs to 16 residues. Trimming cost V 5 bases and J 0 bases; bases outside gene matches: 9. The CDR3 DNA is TGTGCCAGCAGCCTAATAGCGGGAACAAGCTCCTACGAGCAGTACTTC. Residues: CASSLIAGTSSYEQYF.

The rearrangement links TRBV11-2 to TRBJ1-1; no clear D gene. The germline gives CDR1 SGHAT, CDR2 FQNNGV. Trimming cost V 5 bases and J 1 base, with 8 bases left between them. The CDR3 runs 13 residues. The CDR3 sequence is CASSLTTNTEAFF. The DNA for the CDR3 is TGTGCCAGCAGCCTGACAACGAACACTGAAGCTTTCTTT.

The chain has TRBV3-1 (or the pseudogene TRBV3-2) and TRBJ2-7; a weak D match, TRBD1 (5 bases). This CDR3 spans 14 amino acids. The V end was cut by 0 bases, the J end by 0 bases, with 6 bases between. Germline V gene sequence: CDR1 LGHDT, CDR2 YNNKEL (reference sequence). The chain's CDR3 is CASSQEQASYEQYF. The CDR3 region has the DNA TGTGCCAGCAGCCAAGAACAGGCCTCCTACGAGCAGTACTTC.